Shown below are 12 T cell receptor beta chains from a single sample sequenced in a study of tumor and adjacent non-tumor tissue in lung cancer. The template was RNA from unsorted bulk tissue. This non-tumor lung sample came from over 3 cm beyond the tumor edge. TCRbeta libraries were built with three rounds of nested PCR, modified from ARM-PCR. TCRdb fed the multiplex PCR reads into MiXCR, producing one record per CDR3 protein. The sample lists roughly 43,000 distinct CDR3 sequences, about three fifths occurring once. Sequencing input: distant non-tumor lung tissue. Receptors originate from a man over 45 with non-small cell lung cancer.

This clonotype was counted only a few times. The chain combines TRBV5-1 with TRBJ2-7; 8 positions agree with TRBD2. The V gene's germline CDR1 is SGHRS and CDR2 YFSETQ. The CDR3 contains 15 residues. V shed 4 bases, J shed 7 bases, and the junction held 13 bases outside the gene matches. The CDR3 region is CASSQNSGIEYEQYF. In nucleotides, the CDR3 is TGCGCCAGCAGCCAGAATAGCGGGATCGAGTATGAGCAGTACTTC.

Only a few counts were recorded for this clonotype. A single base separates this from a much larger clone, so it may be a read error. This sequence joins TRBV6-5 and TRBJ2-5, with 7 bases aligning to TRBD1. The CDR3 has 13 residues. Germline CDR1 reads MNHEY; CDR2 reads SVGAGI. The CDR3 DNA sequence: TGTACCAGCAGCGCGGACAGGAAAGAGACCCAGTACTTC. Translated: CTSSADRKETQYF.

Details on this clonotype: Since a much larger clone is just one base distant, this may be a read error. The chain has TRBV30 and TRBJ1-1, with no clear D. The CDR3 sequence is 13 residues long. The germline gives CDR1 GTSNPN, CDR2 SVGIG (reference sequence). V lost 6 bases and J lost 0, with 11 bases in between. CDR3 loop: CACSMLMNTEAFF. CDR3 nucleotide sequence: TGTGCCTGTAGTATGCTTATGAACACTGAAGCTTTCTTT.

This clonotype was recorded at least ten times. The chain has TRBV6-5 and TRBJ2-7, with D possibly matching TRBD1 (6 bases). This CDR3 is 13 amino acids long. The V and J ends lost 7 bases and 3 bases respectively, with 13 bases between them. CDR1 is MNHEY, CDR2 SVGAGI, per germline. The DNA of the CDR3 is TGTGCCAGCACCAGGGACATAAACTACGAGCAGTACTTC. As protein: CASTRDINYEQYF.

This clonotype is a singleton in its sample. Here the CDR3 omits its conserved ending phenylalanine or tryptophan, so a read error is the likely source. The V call is TRBV5-4, the J call TRBJ1-6, with 7 bases lining up with TRBD1. Germline V gives CDR1 SGHNT, CDR2 YYREEE (reference sequence). CDR3 length equals 15 residues. For the CDR3, the DNA is TGTGTCAGCAGCACGCAGGGTCAGGGGGAATCACTCCTCCACCTT. This codes for CVSSTQGQGESLLHL.

A note on this clonotype: A single base separates this from a much larger clone, so it may be a read error. This chain links TRBV13 with TRBJ2-7; D is perhaps TRBD1 or TRBD2 (5 bases each). Trimming cost V 5 bases and J 5 bases, with 13 bases left between them. The length of the CDR3 is 13 residues. CDR1 and CDR2 from the germline V gene are PRHDT and FYEKMQ (reference sequence). As DNA, the CDR3 is TGTGCCAGCAGCCTCAGGGAGCGCGACGAGCAGTACTTC. Translating it yields CASSLRERDEQYF.

Comments on this clonotype: The CDR3 carries no conserved terminal phenylalanine or tryptophan, so it likely arises from a read error. The chain joins TRBV10-1 to TRBJ2-3; 9 nucleotides agree with TRBD1. The germline V gene has CDR1 WNHNN and CDR2 SYGVQD (reference sequence). The CDR3 is made up of 15 amino acids. This CDR3 is CASSYGTGLSDTQYL. The CDR3 coding sequence is TGCGCCAGCAGTTATGGGACAGGGTTGTCAGATACACAGTATCTT.

The chain combines TRBV4-1 with TRBJ2-3, with D perhaps matching TRBD1 or TRBD2 (5 bases each). The germline CDR1 and CDR2 sequences are MGHRA and YSYEKL. Trimming took 0 bases from V and 5 from J, leaving 6 bases between them. The CDR3 is 13 residues long. The CDR3 loop is CASSQDGGDTQYF. DNA for the CDR3: TGCGCCAGCAGCCAAGATGGGGGAGATACGCAGTATTTT.

This clonotype has just a few counts. Germline and junction disagree at one end, which may indicate a read error. The chain has TRBV5-5 and TRBJ1-5; D remains unclear. The CDR3 loop spans 14 amino acids. Germline assignment: CDR1 SGHKS and CDR2 YYEKEE (reference sequence). In nucleotides, the CDR3 is TGTGTCAGCAACCCTATCATCAGCAATCAGCCCCAGCATTTT. It specifies CVSNPIISNQPQHF.

Comments on this clonotype: The CDR3 end shows no conserved phenylalanine or tryptophan, and so a read error is likely. No DNA is shown, since the ends of the CDR3 on it are uncertain; the CDR3 is the one TCRdb lists. The V gene is TRBV11-1, the J gene TRBJ2-2. From its first to its last residue, the CDR3 has 13 amino acids. From germline, CDR1 is SGHAT and CDR2 FQDESV (reference sequence). The CDR3 loop reads CASSRGPVGELLL.

This chain joins TRBV6-5 and TRBJ2-5; the D gene is possibly TRBD2 (6 bases). CDR1 and CDR2 (germline): MNHEY, SVGAGI. V lost 10 bases and J 5 bases, leaving 20 bases between the germline ends. The CDR3 has 14 amino acids. The CDR3 loop reads CATIEEGLLETQYF. The CDR3 DNA follows: TGTGCCACCATTGAGGAGGGTTTGCTGGAGACCCAGTACTTC.

A word on this clonotype: A junction boundary mismatches the germline segment, possibly from a read error. The chain combines TRBV4-2 with TRBJ2-7, with a weak D call TRBD1 (5 bases). CDR3 size: 14 residues. Germline CDR1 and CDR2: LGHNA and YNFKEQ. CDR3 region: CASSQMQGPYEQCF. As DNA, the CDR3 is TGTGCCAGCAGCCAAATGCAGGGCCCCTACGAGCAGTGCTTC.